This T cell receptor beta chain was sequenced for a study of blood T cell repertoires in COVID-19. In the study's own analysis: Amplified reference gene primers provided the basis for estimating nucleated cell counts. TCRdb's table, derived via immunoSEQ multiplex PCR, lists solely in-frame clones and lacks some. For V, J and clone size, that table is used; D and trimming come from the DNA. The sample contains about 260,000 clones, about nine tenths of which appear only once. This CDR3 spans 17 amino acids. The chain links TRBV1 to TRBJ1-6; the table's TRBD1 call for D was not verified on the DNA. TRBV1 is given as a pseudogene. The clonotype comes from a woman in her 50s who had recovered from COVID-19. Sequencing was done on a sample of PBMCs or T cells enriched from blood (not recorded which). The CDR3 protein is CTSSQIDRGRINSPLHF. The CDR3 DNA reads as TGCACCAGCAGCCAAATAGACAGGGGGCGGATTAATTCACCCCTCCACTTT.